One and the same sample provided the 20 T cell receptor beta chains below, sequenced in a study of technical replicates of blood from a few donors. Assay: immunoSEQ multiplex PCR; the TCRdb copy retains only in-frame clones and omits some. The sample shows 100,000 or so clones, about 96% of them seen only once. Sequenced: T cells isolated from PBMCs. The receptors come from a human donor in good health.

The chain carries TRBV5-4 and TRBJ2-2; 15 bases align to TRBD2. Germline-derived CDR1 and CDR2 are SGHNT and YYREEE (reference sequence). With 5 bases clipped from V and 7 bases from J, the junction kept 9 bases outside the gene matches. The CDR3 runs to 17 residues. In nucleotides, the CDR3 is TGTGCCAGCAGGTCTCCGGGACTAGCGGGAGGTGGCGGGGAGCTGTTTTTT. Translating gives CASRSPGLAGGGGELFF.

The chain is built from TRBV5-6 and TRBJ2-3; 9 bases are shared with TRBD1. The CDR3 contains 16 residues. V lost 4 bases and J lost 3; bases outside the gene matches: 9. Per germline, CDR1 SGHDT and CDR2 YYEEEE. CDR3 DNA sequence: TGTGCCAGCAGCGTAGAAGGACAGGGGTGGACAGATACGCAGTATTTT. Amino acids: CASSVEGQGWTDTQYF. Full variable domain (missing parts from reference TRBV5-6 and TRBJ2-3): DAGVTQSPTHLIKTRGQQVTLRCSPKSGHDTVSWYQQALGQGPQFIFQYYEEEERQRGNFPDRFSGHQFPNYSSELNVNALLLGDSALYLCASSVEGQGWTDTQYFGPGTRLTVL.

The chain links TRBV4-2 to TRBJ2-3, with 7 bases lining up with TRBD1. V lost 0 bases and J lost 3; bases outside the gene matches: 6. CDR3 length equals 16 residues. CDR1 LGHNA and CDR2 YNFKEQ come from the germline V gene. The CDR3 nucleotides are TGTGCCAGCAGCCAAGAGTACAGGGGTAGGACAGATACGCAGTATTTT. Amino acid sequence: CASSQEYRGRTDTQYF.

The CDR3 nucleotides are TGTGCCAGCAGTCGACATAGCGGGAGGCCAGATACGCAGTATTTT. Protein product: CASSRHSGRPDTQYF. The rearrangement joins TRBV6-5 to TRBJ2-3; 10 bases fit TRBD2. V shed 5 bases, J shed 4 bases, and the junction held 6 bases outside the gene matches. This CDR3 has 15 residues. Germline CDR1 MNHEY, CDR2 SVGAGI.

This chain links TRBV6-5 with TRBJ1-3; 8 bases map to TRBD1. Germline CDR1 MNHEY, CDR2 SVGAGI. The CDR3 has 12 amino acids. After removal of 5 bases from V and 8 bases from J, the junction contained 2 bases not matched to a gene. CDR3 in amino acids: CASSDRGDTIYF. The CDR3 DNA reads TGTGCCAGCAGTGACAGGGGAGACACCATATATTTT.

V usage is TRBV7-3 and J usage is TRBJ2-1; 10 positions match TRBD2. This CDR3 has 15 amino acids. Germline V gene data show CDR1 as SGHTA and CDR2 as FQGTGA. V shed 5 bases and J 2 bases; nucleotides not matched to a gene: 3. CDR3 residues: CASSPLAGAYNEQFF. In nucleotides, the CDR3 is TGTGCCAGCAGCCCGCTAGCGGGAGCCTACAATGAGCAGTTCTTC. Full variable domain (rest looked up from reference TRBV7-3 and TRBJ2-1): GAGVSQTPSNKVTEKGKYVELRCDPISGHTALYWYRQSLGQGPEFLIYFQGTGAADDSGLPNDRFFAVRPEGSVSTLKIQRTERGDSAVYLCASSPLAGAYNEQFFGPGTRLTVL.

V usage is TRBV7-9 and J usage is TRBJ1-2; a weak D match, TRBD1 (5 bases). The germline V gene encodes CDR1 SEHNR and CDR2 FQNEAQ (reference sequence). CDR3 length: 13 residues. The V end lost 4 bases, the J end lost 9 bases, and 15 bases lay between the germline ends. The CDR3: CASSSDRGVSYTF. The CDR3 DNA reads as TGTGCCAGCAGCTCCGATCGGGGGGTTAGCTACACCTTC.

The chain is built from TRBV19 and TRBJ1-5; a weak D match, TRBD1 (5 bases). This CDR3 spans 15 amino acids. V was shortened by 3 bases and J by 2 bases, with 11 bases between the two germline ends. CDR1 and CDR2 (germline): LNHDA, SQIVND (reference sequence). DNA of the CDR3: TGTGCCAGTAGTATGGGAAGGGGCGGCAATCAGCCCCAGCATTTT. This codes for CASSMGRGGNQPQHF.

The chain combines TRBV30 with TRBJ1-2; perhaps TRBD1 as D (6 bases). The length of the CDR3 is 18 residues. CDR1 and CDR2 (germline): GTSNPN, SVGIG (reference sequence). Trimming removed 0 bases from V and 4 bases from J, with 24 bases in between. This chain's CDR3 is CAWSVTGTRVLWGYGYTF. CDR3 in DNA: TGTGCCTGGAGTGTAACCGGGACACGAGTCCTGTGGGGCTATGGCTACACCTTC.

The genes are TRBV18 and TRBJ2-7; TRBD2 aligns across 13 bases. Germline CDR1 and CDR2: KGHSH and LQKENI. This CDR3 is 17 amino acids long. J gave up 6 bases and V 8 bases, and 16 bases lay outside the gene matches. Written as DNA, the CDR3 is TGTGCCAGCGCCCGGGACAGGGGGGGACTAGCGGGACGCGAGCAGTACTTC. This sequence encodes CASARDRGGLAGREQYF. Full variable domain (rest looked up from reference TRBV18 and TRBJ2-7): NAGVMQNPRHLVRRRGQEARLRCSPMKGHSHVYWYRQLPEEGLKFMVYLQKENIIDESGMPKERFSAEFPKEGPSILRIQQVVRGDSAAYFCASARDRGGLAGREQYFGPGTRLTVT.

The chain is built from TRBV21-1 and TRBJ2-7; no DNA check was done on the table's D call, TRBD2. TRBV21-1 is described as a pseudogene. This CDR3 contains 16 residues. CDR3 region: CASSKGPAGDLYEQYF. The CDR3 DNA is TGTGCCAGCAGCAAAGGCCCAGCGGGAGATCTCTACGAGCAGTACTTC.

J is TRBJ2-3 and V is TRBV5-1; D might be TRBD2 (5 bases). The CDR3 length is 16 residues. The germline V and J ends were trimmed by 1 base and 0 bases, with 12 bases remaining between them. CDR1 and CDR2 (germline): SGHRS, YFSETQ. The CDR3 sequence: CASSLFSVPSTDTQYF. Here the CDR3 DNA reads TGCGCCAGCAGCTTGTTTAGCGTCCCTAGCACAGATACGCAGTATTTT.

V usage is TRBV29-1 and J usage is TRBJ1-2, with 8 bases fitting TRBD1. Germline assignment: CDR1 SQVTM and CDR2 ANQGSEA. The V segment lost 6 bases and the J segment 2 bases; nucleotides outside the gene matches: 5. This CDR3 comprises 13 residues. The CDR3 region is CSVGTGSNYGYTF. The CDR3 DNA is TGCAGCGTAGGGACAGGCTCCAACTATGGCTACACCTTC. Full variable domain (rest looked up from reference TRBV29-1 and TRBJ1-2): SAVISQKPSRDICQRGTSLTIQCQVDSQVTMMFWYRQQPGQSLTLIATANQGSEATYESGFVIDKFPISRPNLTFSTLTVSNMSPEDSSIYLCSVGTGSNYGYTFGSGTRLTVV.

The genes are TRBV6-1 and TRBJ1-2; 7 bases are a match to TRBD1. The CDR3 runs to 14 residues. Looked up from germline, CDR1 is MNHNS and CDR2 is SASEGT. V lost 0 bases, J lost 8 bases, and 6 bases stayed unmatched. CDR3: CASSEAPGGVGYTF. For the CDR3, the DNA is TGTGCCAGCAGTGAAGCCCCAGGGGGAGTAGGCTACACCTTC.

The genes are TRBV18 and TRBJ1-1; 8 nucleotides agree with TRBD1. The CDR3 length is 14 residues. The V segment lost 7 bases and the J segment 0 bases; nucleotides outside the gene matches: 4. CDR1 and CDR2 from the germline V gene are KGHSH and LQKENI. As DNA, the CDR3 is TGTGCCAGCTGCCAGGGGGCGATGAACACTGAAGCTTTCTTT. Amino acids: CASCQGAMNTEAFF.

CDR3 sequence reads: CASSWSRQGAINTEAFF. The CDR3 region has the DNA TGTGCCAGCAGCTGGTCAAGACAGGGGGCGATTAACACTGAAGCTTTCTTT. The chain is built from TRBV7-8 and TRBJ1-1, with TRBD1 identical over 10 bases. The length of the CDR3 is 17 residues. CDR1 and CDR2 from the germline V gene are SGHVS and FQNEAQ. Trimming cost V 4 bases and J 2 bases; bases outside gene matches: 10.

J is TRBJ2-2 and V is TRBV5-4, with D unclear. The length of the CDR3 is 14 residues. The germline CDR1 and CDR2 sequences are SGHNT and YYREEE (reference sequence). The V gene lost 3 bases and the J gene lost 3 bases, with 9 bases spanning the gap. The CDR3 reads CASSSDTYTGELFF. CDR3 DNA sequence: TGTGCCAGCAGCTCAGACACATACACCGGGGAGCTGTTTTTT.

This chain links TRBV6-6 with TRBJ2-5; TRBD1 matches at 8 bases. Per the germline V gene, CDR1 is MNHNY and CDR2 is SVGAGI (reference sequence). This CDR3 spans 14 amino acids. The junction had 7 bases not matched to a gene; V was cut back by 5 bases and J by 5 bases. CDR3 sequence reads: CASSPTGGMETQYF. DNA for the CDR3: TGTGCCAGCAGTCCTACAGGGGGGATGGAGACCCAGTACTTC.

On this clone: At the DNA level, this CDR3 is encoded by other sequences in the same sample as well. This rearrangement joins TRBV9 to TRBJ2-7; 8 bases match TRBD2. The V and J ends lost 5 bases and 3 bases, in that order; junction bases with no gene match: 7. Germline CDR1 reads SGDLS; CDR2 reads YYNGEE. The CDR3 is made up of 14 amino acids. CDR3 bases: TGTGCCAGCAGTGTCTTGGCGGGAGGCTACGAGCAGTACTTC. The encoded protein is CASSVLAGGYEQYF. Using reference TRBV9 and TRBJ2-7 for the parts outside the CDR3, the full variable domain is DSGVTQTPKHLITATGQRVTLRCSPRSGDLSVYWYQQSLDQGLQFLIQYYNGEERAKGNILERFSAQQFPDLHSELNLSSLELGDSALYFCASSVLAGGYEQYFGPGTRLTVT.

Comment on this clone: At one boundary the junction diverges from the germline segment, which might be a read error. This sequence joins TRBV5-5 and TRBJ1-2, with a tentative D call TRBD1 (6 bases). Germline V CDR1 and CDR2: SGHKS, YYEKEE (reference sequence). This CDR3 is 17 amino acids long. The CDR3 coding sequence is TGTGCTAGCAGCTCATCCAAGCTTACAGGGACGGGCTATGGCTACACCTTC. This sequence encodes CASSSSKLTGTGYGYTF.